These T cell receptor beta chains were read from a single sample in a study of blood T cell repertoires in COVID-19. The method was immunoSEQ multiplex PCR; TCRdb's version includes in-frame clones alone and lacks a portion of them. Of roughly 75,000 clones in the sample, around 90% were seen once. Material: peripheral blood. Every receptor here comes from a human donor in a cohort sampled during active COVID-19. Each CDR3 is given with its conserved first and last residue. The order of the fields is D gene, J gene, V gene, clone size, CDR3 protein, CDR3 DNA. A D gene is named only where the DNA matches it firmly. Size is stated for part of the rows, as once, few or many counts, or as a class when the clone is expanded.

>.|TRBJ1-4|TRBV9|once
CASSVEATGIGEKLFF
TGTGCCAGCAGCGTAGAGGCGACAGGCATTGGCGAAAAACTGTTTTTT
>TRBD2|TRBJ2-3|TRBV2|once
CASSDVPGLVITDTQYF
TGTGCCAGCAGTGATGTCCCGGGACTAGTAATCACAGATACGCAGTATTTT
>TRBD1|TRBJ2-5|TRBV5-6|.
CASSLDRGLGETQYF
TGTGCCAGCAGCTTGGACAGGGGGCTGGGGGAGACCCAGTACTTC
>TRBD1|TRBJ2-7|TRBV5-6|.
CASSLFRGTAYEQYF
TGTGCCAGCAGCTTGTTTCGAGGGACAGCCTACGAGCAGTACTTC
>.|TRBJ1-6|TRBV6-1|.
CASSEARWNSPLHF
TGTGCCAGCAGTGAAGCGCGTTGGAATTCACCCCTCCACTTT
>TRBD2|TRBJ2-5|TRBV12-3/TRBV12-4|.
CASRPSGVETQYF
TGTGCCAGCAGGCCAAGCGGGGTGGAGACCCAGTACTTC
>TRBD1|TRBJ1-5|TRBV9|.
CASSRDSGSQPQHF
TGTGCCAGCAGCCGGGACAGTGGGAGTCAGCCCCAGCATTTT
>TRBD1|TRBJ1-6|TRBV5-8|.
CASTLGQINSPLHF
TGTGCCAGCACCCTGGGACAGATAAATTCACCCCTCCACTTT
>.|TRBJ1-2|TRBV10-3|.
CAISEGPYGYTF
TGTGCCATCAGTGAGGGGCCCTATGGCTACACCTTC
>TRBD1|TRBJ1-6|TRBV5-1|.
CASSWRDRGLGGSPLHF
TGCGCCAGCAGCTGGCGGGACAGGGGCCTGGGCGGTTCACCCCTCCACTTT
>TRBD1|TRBJ1-2|TRBV6-9|.
CASSYPRDRGLSGYTF
TGTGCCAGCAGTTACCCACGGGACAGGGGGCTTAGTGGCTACACCTTC
>.|TRBJ2-2|TRBV5-1|.
CASSPIQGSTGELFF
TGCGCCAGCAGCCCGATACAGGGTTCCACCGGGGAGCTGTTTTTT
>TRBD1|TRBJ2-7|TRBV7-8|.
CASSLGQGDNEQYF
TGTGCCAGCAGCCTGGGACAGGGCGACAACGAGCAGTACTTC
>.|TRBJ2-7|TRBV4-1|.
CASSQEPQGLSEQYF
TGCGCCAGCAGCCAAGAACCGCAGGGGTTGAGCGAGCAGTACTTC
>TRBD1|TRBJ1-1|TRBV19|.
CASRGQTNTEAFF
TGTGCCAGTAGGGGACAGACGAACACTGAAGCTTTCTTT
>TRBD2|TRBJ2-3|TRBV5-6|.
CASSLAGDTDTQYF
TGTGCCAGCAGCTTAGCGGGGGACACAGATACGCAGTATTTT
>TRBD2|TRBJ2-3|TRBV28|.
CASNYLSGASTDTQYF
TGTGCCAGCAATTACCTTAGCGGGGCTAGCACAGATACGCAGTATTTT
>TRBD1|TRBJ2-5|TRBV11-2|.
CASSRTRTGGAETQYF
TGTGCCAGCAGCCGCACCCGGACAGGGGGCGCAGAGACCCAGTACTTC
>.|TRBJ1-3|TRBV6-5|.
CASSLDSLSGNTIYF
TGTGCCAGCAGTCTCGACAGTCTCTCTGGAAACACCATATATTTT
>.|TRBJ2-6|TRBV5-1|.
CASSFSVGANVLTF
TGCGCCAGCAGCTTCAGTGTTGGGGCCAACGTCCTGACTTTC
>.|TRBJ2-7|TRBV18|.
CASSPGQSYEQYF
TGTGCCAGCTCGCCCGGACAGTCCTACGAGCAGTACTTC
>.|TRBJ2-3|TRBV6-5|.
CASKGGGATDTQYF
TGTGCCAGCAAGGGAGGGGGAGCCACAGATACGCAGTATTTT
>.|TRBJ1-1|TRBV5-1|once
CASSLETGQLNTEAFF
TGCGCCAGCAGCTTGGAGACAGGCCAACTGAACACTGAAGCTTTCTTT
>TRBD1|TRBJ2-2|TRBV28|.
CASRLGQGNTGELFF
TGTGCCAGCAGACTTGGACAGGGGAACACCGGGGAGCTGTTTTTT
>.|TRBJ1-3|TRBV9|.
CASSGNRGSGNTIYF
TGTGCCAGCAGCGGGAATCGGGGCTCTGGAAACACCATATATTTT
>TRBD1|TRBJ1-4|TRBV19|.
CASSTDRGHVREKLFF
TGTGCCAGTAGCACGGACAGGGGGCACGTTCGAGAAAAACTGTTTTTT
>.|TRBJ1-3|TRBV6-6|.
CASSLDGSYSGNTIYF
TGTGCCAGCAGCCTCGACGGGTCTTACTCTGGAAACACCATATATTTT
>.|TRBJ1-4|TRBV19|.
CASSISLLGEKLFF
TGTGCCAGTAGTATATCCCTCTTGGGCGAAAAACTGTTTTTT
>TRBD1|TRBJ1-2|TRBV3-1/TRBV3-2|.
CASSQEDRATYGYTF
TGTGCCAGCAGCCAAGAGGACAGGGCCACCTATGGCTACACCTTC
>.|TRBJ1-2|TRBV29-1|.
CSVSRGIYGYTF
TGCAGCGTTTCCAGGGGCATCTATGGCTACACCTTC
>TRBD1|TRBJ2-4|TRBV6-5|once
CASYDRGNIQYF
TGTGCCAGTTACGACAGGGGGAACATTCAGTACTTC
>.|TRBJ1-1|TRBV19|.
CASSYPLDREAFF
TGTGCCAGTAGTTATCCCCTAGACAGGGAAGCTTTCTTT
>TRBD1|TRBJ1-2|TRBV20-1|.
CSASWTGGDYGYTF
TGCAGTGCTAGTTGGACAGGGGGAGACTATGGCTACACCTTC
>.|TRBJ1-1|TRBV2|.
CASSEDRRFTEAFF
TGTGCCAGCAGTGAAGACAGGCGATTCACTGAAGCTTTCTTT
>.|TRBJ2-1|TRBV9|.
CASSLPRGEQFF
TGTGCCAGCAGCTTACCCAGAGGTGAGCAGTTCTTC
>.|TRBJ1-1|TRBV20-1|.
CSARDPRAFF
TGCAGTGCTAGAGATCCCAGGGCTTTCTTT
>.|TRBJ2-2|TRBV10-3|.
CAISESGANTGELFF
TGTGCCATCAGTGAGTCAGGAGCGAACACCGGGGAGCTGTTTTTT
>.|TRBJ2-1|TRBV15|few
CATSRDPVNNNEQFF
TGTGCCACCAGCAGAGATCCCGTCAACAACAATGAGCAGTTCTTC
>.|TRBJ1-6|TRBV9|.
CASRSTGNPQTNSPLHF
TGTGCCAGCAGATCGACAGGAAACCCCCAAACGAATTCACCCCTCCACTTT
>.|TRBJ1-1|TRBV28|.
CASSLPAGHEAFF
TGTGCCAGCAGTTTACCCGCAGGTCATGAAGCTTTCTTT
>.|TRBJ1-2|TRBV6-5|.
CASSAAVGGYTF
TGTGCCAGCAGCGCAGCCGTCGGGGGCTACACCTTC
>TRBD2|TRBJ2-5|TRBV7-2|.
CASSRHHPSGVLVETQYF
TGTGCCAGCAGCCGCCACCATCCTAGCGGGGTCTTGGTAGAGACCCAGTACTTC
>TRBD2|TRBJ2-3|TRBV27|.
CASSPAGLLRTDTQYF
TGTGCCAGCTCACCCGCGGGACTACTCCGCACAGATACGCAGTATTTT
>.|TRBJ2-2|TRBV24-1|.
CATSDYGTRGTGELFF
TGTGCCACCAGTGATTACGGGACCCGGGGGACCGGGGAGCTGTTTTTT
>.|TRBJ2-1|TRBV7-8|.
CASSYRTASSYNEQFF
TGTGCCAGCAGCTACAGGACGGCTAGCTCCTACAATGAGCAGTTCTTC
>.|TRBJ2-2|TRBV5-1|.
CASSAFGGGALNTGELFF
TGCGCCAGCAGCGCCTTCGGTGGGGGGGCCCTGAACACCGGGGAGCTGTTTTTT
>TRBD2|TRBJ2-2|TRBV4-1|.
CASSLNRGGQNGELFF
TGCGCCAGCAGCCTTAACCGGGGGGGCCAGAACGGGGAGCTGTTTTTT
>TRBD2|TRBJ2-1|TRBV5-1|.
CASSPSGTNYNEQFF
TGCGCCAGCAGCCCAAGCGGGACCAACTACAATGAGCAGTTCTTC
>.|TRBJ2-5|TRBV5-8|.
CASSLAVRVSSQETQYF
TGTGCCAGCAGCTTGGCAGTCCGGGTTTCCAGTCAAGAGACCCAGTACTTC
>.|TRBJ1-1|TRBV19|once
CASSIGRRAEAFF
TGTGCCAGTAGTATCGGTCGCAGAGCGGAAGCTTTCTTT
>.|TRBJ2-7|TRBV2|.
CASIGGSYEQYF
TGTGCCAGCATAGGCGGCTCCTACGAGCAGTACTTC
>TRBD2|TRBJ2-5|TRBV15|.
CATSRDPGLAGRETQYF
TGTGCCACCAGCAGAGACCCCGGTTTAGCGGGGCGAGAGACCCAGTACTTC
>.|TRBJ1-2|TRBV6-5|.
CASRQQGGYGYTF
TGTGCCAGCAGACAACAGGGTGGCTATGGCTACACCTTC
>TRBD1|TRBJ1-2|TRBV19|.
CASSDRGSGNYGYTF
TGTGCCAGTAGCGACAGGGGTTCGGGTAACTATGGCTACACCTTC